What follows describes a single T cell receptor beta chain. Its antigen is currently unknown. This sample is part of a study of response to subunit inactivated influenza vaccine. Points from the study as a whole: Researchers suggested that each seasonal influenza vaccination recruits few new T cells.

In germline, CDR1 is KGHSH, CDR2 LQKENI. Trimming cost V 3 bases and J 4 bases; bases outside gene matches: 12. There are 16 residues in the CDR3. In TCRdb, the RT-PCR reads were re-called with MiXCR into one record per CDR3 protein. The repertoire holds approximately 500,000 distinct CDR3 sequences, with 13% as singletons. This chain connects TRBV18 to TRBJ2-7, with 7 bases matching TRBD2. Sequenced material: PBMCs from blood, taken about 40 days after vaccination. This sequence originates from a man aged 45 to 65 who received an inactivated influenza vaccine. The CDR3 sequence is CASSPEKLALTYEQYF. CDR3 sequence (DNA): TGTGCCAGCTCACCGGAGAAACTAGCGCTCACTTACGAGCAGTACTTC. Variable domain in full (rest from reference TRBV18 and TRBJ2-7): NAGVMQNPRHLVRRRGQEARLRCSPMKGHSHVYWYRQLPEEGLKFMVYLQKENIIDESGMPKERFSAEFPKEGPSILRIQQVVRGDSAAYFCASSPEKLALTYEQYFGPGTRLTVT.